These 6 T cell receptor beta chains came from one sample sequenced in a study of T cells expressing NK-cell markers. TCRdb re-called the 5' RACE reads; one entry per CDR3 protein, DNA not given. This sample's table reports roughly 430,000 distinct CDR3 sequences. The specimen was blood T cells: a sorted CD56 or NKG2C T cell subset, CD4+ or CD8+ T cells, or bulk PBMC T cells (not recorded which). These receptors all come from a woman between 18 and 70 years old in good health.

The chain has TRBV19 and TRBJ2-5; with no DNA, the TCRdb D assignment of TRBD2 cannot be verified. Germline CDR1 and CDR2: LNHDA and SQIVND (reference sequence). This CDR3 comprises 12 residues. The chain's CDR3 is CASIGGERTQYF.

The chain recombines TRBV20-1 with TRBJ1-1; the D call from TCRdb, TRBD1, cannot be confirmed without DNA. In germline, CDR1 is DFQATT, CDR2 SNEGSKA (reference sequence). CDR3 length equals 13 residues. The CDR3 region is CSALRGQNTEAFF.

The V and J genes are TRBV5-1 and TRBJ2-1; TCRdb selects TRBD1, and the lack of DNA leaves this call unchecked. The CDR3 covers 15 residues. The germline V gene has CDR1 SGHRS and CDR2 YFSETQ. CDR3 region: CASSLTGMTLGEQFF. Drawing the rest from reference TRBV5-1 and TRBJ2-1, the complete variable domain is KAGVTQTPRYLIKTRGQQVTLSCSPISGHRSVSWYQQTPGQGLQFLFEYFSETQRNKGNFPGRFSGRQFSNSRSEMNVSTLELGDSALYLCASSLTGMTLGEQFFGPGTRLTVL.

The V call is TRBV4-3, the J call TRBJ2-4. The germline gives CDR1 LGHNA, CDR2 YSLEER. The CDR3 sequence is 16 residues long. CDR3 residues: CASSQALILAKNIQYF.

The V call is TRBV27, the J call TRBJ2-7; the D call from TCRdb, TRBD1, cannot be confirmed without DNA. The CDR3 spans 14 residues. Germline V CDR1 and CDR2: MNHEY, SMNVEV (reference sequence). This CDR3 is CASSPGDASYEQYF.

The V and J genes are TRBV2 and TRBJ1-5; checking the TCRdb D call of TRBD1 is not possible without DNA. Germline assignment: CDR1 SNHLY and CDR2 FYNNEI. The CDR3 contains 14 residues. CDR3 region: CASRAQGRIQPQHF.